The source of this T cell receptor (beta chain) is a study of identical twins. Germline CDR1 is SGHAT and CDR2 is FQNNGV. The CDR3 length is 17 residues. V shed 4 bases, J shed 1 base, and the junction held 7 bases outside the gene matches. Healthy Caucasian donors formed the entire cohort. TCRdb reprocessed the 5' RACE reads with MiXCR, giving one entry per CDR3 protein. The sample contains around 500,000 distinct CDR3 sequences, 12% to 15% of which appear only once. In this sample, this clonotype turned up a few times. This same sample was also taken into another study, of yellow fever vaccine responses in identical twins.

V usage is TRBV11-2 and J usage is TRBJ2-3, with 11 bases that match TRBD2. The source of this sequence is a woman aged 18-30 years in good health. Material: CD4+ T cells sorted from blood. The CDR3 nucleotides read TGTGCCAGCAGCTACCAAGGGACTAGCGGACGCACAGATACGCAGTATTTT. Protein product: CASSYQGTSGRTDTQYF.